This TCR beta chain was profiled in a study of T cell repertoires in cytomegalovirus infection (dated by TCRdb to about 2019). With regard to the full study: Peptide stimulations targeted recently identified HLA-C-restricted CMV epitopes, whose presentation resists viral immunomodulation, together with well-studied HLA-B-restricted epitopes. Because public TCR beta signatures pointed to carriage of CMV infection together with the matching HLA type, the HLA type of each donor mattered for the analysis. Broad study findings and their caveats: The ex vivo response was dominated by HLA-C-restricted CMV-specific TCR beta clonotypes, which also provided the single most frequent clonotype in two of eight donors. In both this cohort and an independent cohort of 352 donors, the cumulative frequency of public TCR beta family members distinguished carriers of CMV infection plus the relevant HLA type.

TCRdb shows the sequencer as Illumina HiSeq 1500. TCRdb's own reprocessing of the public reads used fastp at Q25 and MiXCR and kept productive beta chains. Every entry covers one CDR3 protein and lists the most common genes and DNA from its rows. The sample contains about 570,000 distinct CDR3 sequences, almost 40% of them found a single time. 48% of the sample belongs to the ten largest clones. The sample's treatment or condition label is to be understood as: in vitro stimulation with specific CMV peptide epitopes to enrich CMV-specific T cells. V and J are trimmed by 6 bases and 7 bases, and the gene matches miss 10 bases of the junction. Taken from cysteine to phenylalanine, the CDR3 has 15 residues. Only the CDR3 DNA stays, 45 bases, in frame from base 1. Sequences ENHRY (CDR1) and SYGVKD (CDR2) are obtained from the germline V gene. A remark on this clonotype: Its antigen target is currently unknown. One base away there is no much larger clone; base qualities are not given.

This clonotype was sampled from a human donor in good health (CMV status not recorded). Some clones in this sample may be carry-over from other donors' samples. The source material was cultured PBMCs, sampled from culture after CMV antigen stimulation. The V and J genes are TRBV10-3 and TRBJ2-1; the junction holds 9 bases that match TRBD2. The CDR3 region reads CAISKVAGEGNEQFF. The base sequence is TGTGCCATCAGCAAAGTAGCGGGGGAGGGAAATGAGCAGTTCTTC.